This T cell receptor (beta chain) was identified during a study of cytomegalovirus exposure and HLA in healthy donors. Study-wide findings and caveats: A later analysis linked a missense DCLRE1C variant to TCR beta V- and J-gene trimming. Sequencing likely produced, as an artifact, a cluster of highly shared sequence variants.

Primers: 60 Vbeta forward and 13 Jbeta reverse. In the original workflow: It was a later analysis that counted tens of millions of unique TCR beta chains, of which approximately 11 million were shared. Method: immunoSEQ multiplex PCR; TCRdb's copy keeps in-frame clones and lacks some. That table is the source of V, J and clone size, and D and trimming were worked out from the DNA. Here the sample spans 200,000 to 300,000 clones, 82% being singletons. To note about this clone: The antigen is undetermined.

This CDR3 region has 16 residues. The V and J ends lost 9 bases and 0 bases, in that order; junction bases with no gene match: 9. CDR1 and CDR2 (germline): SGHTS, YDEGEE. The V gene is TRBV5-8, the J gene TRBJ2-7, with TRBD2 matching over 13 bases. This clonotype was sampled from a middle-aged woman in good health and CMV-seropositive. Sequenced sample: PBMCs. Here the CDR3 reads CANPGLAGRPSYEQYF. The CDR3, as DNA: TGTGCCAACCCGGGACTAGCGGGGAGACCCTCCTACGAGCAGTACTTC. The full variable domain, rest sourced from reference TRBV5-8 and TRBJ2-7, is EAGVTQSPTHLIKTRGQQATLRCSPISGHTSVYWYQQALGLGLQFLLWYDEGEERNRGNFPPRFSGRQFPNYSSELNVNALELEDSALYLCANPGLAGRPSYEQYFGPGTRLTVT.